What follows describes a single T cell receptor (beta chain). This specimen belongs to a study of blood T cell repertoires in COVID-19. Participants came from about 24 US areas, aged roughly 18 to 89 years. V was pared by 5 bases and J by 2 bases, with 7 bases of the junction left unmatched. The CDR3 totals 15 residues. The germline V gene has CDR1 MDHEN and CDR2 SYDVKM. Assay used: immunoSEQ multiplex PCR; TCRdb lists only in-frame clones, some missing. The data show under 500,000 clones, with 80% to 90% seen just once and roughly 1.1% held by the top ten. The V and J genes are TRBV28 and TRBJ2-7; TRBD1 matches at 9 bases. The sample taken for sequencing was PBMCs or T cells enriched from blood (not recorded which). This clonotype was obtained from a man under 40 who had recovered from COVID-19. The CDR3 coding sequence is TGTGCCAGCAGTCCCAACGGACAGGGGACCTACGAGCAGTACTTC. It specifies CASSPNGQGTYEQYF.